The 9 T cell receptor beta chains below come from one sample, sequenced in a study of blood T cell repertoires in COVID-19. This table comes from immunoSEQ multiplex PCR, and its TCRdb copy is limited to in-frame clones, with some not included. Of about 100,000 clones listed, about 86% are singletons. The sample was PBMCs or T cells enriched from blood (not recorded which). These receptors came from a woman in her forties or fifties who had recovered from COVID-19.

The chain's CDR3 is CASSLSEGLEAFF. The CDR3 DNA follows: TGTGCCAGCAGCTTAAGTGAGGGCCTTGAAGCTTTCTTT. The V gene is TRBV7-9, the J gene TRBJ1-1, with D unresolved. V was shortened by 2 bases and J by 7 bases, with 11 bases between the two germline ends. The CDR3 is 13 amino acids. Germline CDR1 is SEHNR and CDR2 is FQNEAQ (reference sequence).

This sequence joins TRBV30 and TRBJ2-7; D call uncertain. V lost 6 bases, J lost 0 bases, and 12 bases lay in between. Germline-derived CDR1 and CDR2 are GTSNPN and SVGIG (reference sequence). The CDR3 sequence is 13 residues long. The CDR3 region is CACIRVSSYEQYF. The CDR3 bases are TGTGCCTGCATTCGAGTGAGCTCCTACGAGCAGTACTTC.

This chain joins TRBV4-1 and TRBJ1-6; D may be TRBD1 (5 bases). The germline V and J ends were trimmed by 4 bases and 10 bases, with 17 bases remaining between them. This CDR3 region has 15 residues. Germline loops: CDR1 MGHRA, CDR2 YSYEKL. CDR3 nucleotide sequence: TGCGCCAGCAGCCTGAGCCCCGGGGGGGGATCACCCCTCCACTTT. Translated, it gives CASSLSPGGGSPLHF.

The chain carries TRBV14 and TRBJ1-1; possible D gene TRBD1, 6 bases. Trimming shortened V by 9 bases and J by 0 bases, and 8 bases separated the two germline ends. CDR3 length equals 12 residues. Germline V gene sequence: CDR1 SGHDN, CDR2 FVKESK. CDR3 amino acids: CASGQLNTEAFF. The CDR3 DNA sequence: TGTGCCAGTGGACAGTTGAACACTGAAGCTTTCTTT.

The chain joins TRBV4-1 to TRBJ1-2; no firm D call. The length of the CDR3 is 15 residues. V was cut by 1 base and J by 3 bases, with 12 bases left in between. In germline, CDR1 is MGHRA, CDR2 YSYEKL. The CDR3 protein is CASSQGARPDYGYTF. The CDR3 nucleotides read TGCGCCAGCAGCCAAGGGGCCCGGCCCGACTATGGCTACACCTTC.

The chain joins TRBV6-4 to TRBJ1-6; TRBD1 is a possible D gene (6 bases). CDR1 is MRHNA and CDR2 is SNTAGT in the germline V gene. V was clipped by 7 bases and J by 5 bases, with 9 bases between them. The CDR3 consists of 13 residues. The CDR3 nucleotides read TGTGCCAGCAAGCACAGGGATAATTCACCCCTCCACTTT. Encoded protein: CASKHRDNSPLHF.

The rearrangement links TRBV6-1 to TRBJ2-7; no definite D call. CDR3 length: 15 amino acids. The germline gives CDR1 MNHNS, CDR2 SASEGT. Trimming shortened V by 0 bases and J by 3 bases, and 12 bases separated the two germline ends. CDR3 region: CASSEAHSSLYEQYF. Here the CDR3 DNA reads TGTGCCAGCAGTGAAGCTCACAGCTCTCTCTACGAGCAGTACTTC.

This chain links TRBV9 with TRBJ2-3; no reliable D call. This CDR3 is built from 12 residues. The germline CDR1 and CDR2 sequences are SGDLS and YYNGEE. V dropped 4 bases and J dropped 1 base, with 4 bases sitting between them. CDR3 coding DNA: TGTGCCAGCAGCTCGGGCACAGATACGCAGTATTTT. This translates into CASSSGTDTQYF. The variable domain in full, completed from reference TRBV9 and TRBJ2-3, reads DSGVTQTPKHLITATGQRVTLRCSPRSGDLSVYWYQQSLDQGLQFLIQYYNGEERAKGNILERFSAQQFPDLHSELNLSSLELGDSALYFCASSSGTDTQYFGPGTRLTVL.

The V call is TRBV5-1, the J call TRBJ2-7, with 9 bases lining up with TRBD2. The CDR3 extends over 14 amino acids. After removal of 8 bases from V and 6 bases from J, the junction contained 12 bases not matched to a gene. Germline lookup yields CDR1 SGHRS and CDR2 YFSETQ. CDR3 amino acids: CASAASGIPVEQYF. The CDR3 nucleotides are TGCGCCAGTGCAGCTAGCGGGATTCCCGTCGAGCAGTACTTC.